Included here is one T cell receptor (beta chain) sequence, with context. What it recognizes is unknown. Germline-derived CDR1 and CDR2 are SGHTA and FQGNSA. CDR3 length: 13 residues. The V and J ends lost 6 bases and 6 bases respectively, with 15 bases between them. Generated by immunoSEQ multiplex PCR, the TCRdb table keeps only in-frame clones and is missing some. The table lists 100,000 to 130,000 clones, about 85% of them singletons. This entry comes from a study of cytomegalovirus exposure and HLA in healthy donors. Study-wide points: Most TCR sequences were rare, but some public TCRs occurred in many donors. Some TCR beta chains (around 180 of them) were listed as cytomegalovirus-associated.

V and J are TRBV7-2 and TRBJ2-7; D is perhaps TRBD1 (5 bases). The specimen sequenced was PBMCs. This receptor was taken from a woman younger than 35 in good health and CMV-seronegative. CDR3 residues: CASRPVRAVEQYF. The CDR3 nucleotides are TGTGCCAGCAGACCGGTCAGGGCGGTCGAGCAGTACTTC. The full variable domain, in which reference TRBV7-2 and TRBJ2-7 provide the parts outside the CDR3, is GAGVSQSPSNKVTEKGKDVELRCDPISGHTALYWYRQSLGQGLEFLIYFQGNSAPDKSGLPSDRFSAERTGGSVSTLTIQRTQQEDSAVYLCASRPVRAVEQYFGPGTRLTVT.